Presented here are 15 T cell receptor beta chains from one specimen sequenced in a study of blood T cells in healthy people across ages. Then a second PCR, running roughly 7 to 12 cycles, was carried out with a sample-barcoded 5' primer and a J-beta primer mix. TCRdb re-called the 5' RACE reads with MiXCR, one entry per CDR3 protein. The profile shows some 1.4 million distinct CDR3 sequences, 35% to 45% of them singletons. The source material was blood. The receptors were gathered from a woman between 18 and 30 years old in good health.

This clonotype has a handful of counts. This sequence joins TRBV10-3 and TRBJ1-5, with TRBD1 identical over 10 bases. The CDR3 consists of 15 residues. Germline-derived CDR1 and CDR2 are ENHRY and SYGVKD. V lost 10 bases, J lost 4 bases, and 10 bases stayed unmatched. CDR3 nucleotide sequence: TGTGCCACCCATGTCGGGGGACAGGGGAATCAGCCCCAGCATTTT. It is translated as CATHVGGQGNQPQHF.

This clonotype occurred a few times. The genes are TRBV10-3 and TRBJ2-2; a weak D match, TRBD2 (6 bases). From germline, CDR1 is ENHRY and CDR2 SYGVKD. The CDR3 has 14 amino acids. V was pared by 5 bases and J by 8 bases, with 15 bases between. This chain's CDR3 is CAISRGTLEGELFF. The CDR3 DNA reads TGTGCCATCAGTCGCGGGACTCTCGAAGGGGAGCTGTTTTTT.

This clonotype appeared a few times. The V gene is TRBV12-3 or TRBV12-4, the J gene TRBJ1-2; D is undetermined. The CDR3 extends over 13 amino acids. Trimming took off 6 bases at V and 4 bases at J, with 12 bases between the two ends. CDR3 nucleotide sequence: TGTGCCAGCAGCCATGCAGCGCCCTATGGCTACACCTTC. It specifies CASSHAAPYGYTF.

The table lists this clonotype with a few counts. The chain is built from TRBV4-1 and TRBJ2-7; D possibly matches TRBD1 or TRBD2 (5 bases each). Germline CDR1 reads MGHRA; CDR2 reads YSYEKL. This CDR3 contains 15 residues. Trimming shortened V by 4 bases and J by 2 bases, and 15 bases separated the two germline ends. This chain's CDR3 is CASSRQTGGPYEQYF. The CDR3 DNA is TGCGCCAGCAGCCGTCAGACTGGGGGTCCCTACGAGCAGTACTTC.

V is TRBV18 and J is TRBJ2-6, with TRBD1 identical over 7 bases. The CDR3 length is 16 residues. Germline values: CDR1 KGHSH, CDR2 LQKENI. Trimming at V came to 3 bases and at J to 3 bases, leaving 5 bases not matched to a gene. CDR3 protein: CASSPSTGNGANVLTF. In DNA, the CDR3 is TGTGCCAGCTCACCCTCGACAGGGAATGGGGCCAACGTCCTGACTTTC.

This clonotype appeared a few times. The chain links TRBV12-3 or TRBV12-4 to TRBJ1-2; D call uncertain. The CDR3 length is 14 residues. The V gene lost 2 bases and the J gene lost 0 bases, with 7 bases spanning the gap. The CDR3 bases are TGTGCCAGCAGTTTAAGTGCGTCTAACTATGGCTACACCTTC. Translation gives CASSLSASNYGYTF.

The chain uses TRBV27 and TRBJ2-5, with D tentatively TRBD2 (7 bases). CDR3 length: 16 amino acids. V lost 5 bases and J lost 2, with 18 bases in between. Germline-derived CDR1 and CDR2 are MNHEY and SMNVEV (reference sequence). The CDR3 is CASSLLGGPLQETQYF. The CDR3 region has the DNA TGTGCCAGCAGTCTTCTCGGGGGGCCGCTACAAGAGACCCAGTACTTC.

This rearrangement joins TRBV27 to TRBJ1-4, with no clear D. Germline V gene lookup returns CDR1 MNHEY and CDR2 SMNVEV (reference sequence). The ends were cut back, 2 bases at V and 0 bases at J, with 10 bases in the middle. This CDR3 has 16 amino acids. The CDR3 loop reads CASSLAHRATNEKLFF. CDR3 nucleotide sequence: TGTGCCAGCAGTTTAGCCCACCGAGCAACTAATGAAAAACTGTTTTTT.

A few counts support this clonotype. The gene calls are TRBV24-1 and TRBJ2-2; a possible D gene is TRBD2 (6 bases). Germline CDR1 and CDR2: KGHDR and SFDVKD. The CDR3 loop spans 15 amino acids. The V and J ends lost 4 bases and 1 base respectively, with 9 bases between them. CDR3 sequence (DNA): TGTGCCACCAGTGAGGAGGGAGGGAACACCGGGGAGCTGTTTTTT. Protein: CATSEEGGNTGELFF.

This clonotype has a single count. The rearrangement links TRBV5-1 to TRBJ1-1; 10 nucleotides agree with TRBD1. The V gene end was trimmed by 0 bases and the J gene end by 0 bases; junction bases not matched to a gene: 5. Germline CDR1 is SGHRS and CDR2 is YFSETQ. The CDR3 spans 17 residues. CDR3 DNA: TGCGCCAGCAGCTTGGCCGGGACAGGGGCTTTGAACACTGAAGCTTTCTTT. Protein: CASSLAGTGALNTEAFF.

The chain has TRBV9 and TRBJ2-2; 11 nucleotides line up with TRBD2. The junction had 7 bases not matched to a gene; V was cut back by 4 bases and J by 2 bases. Germline CDR1 is SGDLS and CDR2 is YYNGEE. There are 17 residues in the CDR3. In DNA form, the CDR3 reads TGTGCCAGCAGCACGACACTAGCGGGGGTAAACACCGGGGAGCTGTTTTTT. Amino acid sequence: CASSTTLAGVNTGELFF.

This clonotype was found once. The genes are TRBV4-2 and TRBJ2-5, with 15 bases identical to TRBD2. Germline V lookup: CDR1 LGHNA, CDR2 YNFKEQ. CDR3 length: 16 amino acids. The V and J ends lost 0 bases and 11 bases, in that order; junction bases with no gene match: 7. The CDR3 nucleotides read TGTGCCAGCAGCCAAGATGTTGGACTAGCGGGAGGGGTGCAGTACTTC. It yields the protein CASSQDVGLAGGVQYF.

The chain recombines TRBV27 with TRBJ2-7; 8 nucleotides align to TRBD1. Germline V gene data show CDR1 as MNHEY and CDR2 as SMNVEV (reference sequence). The CDR3 runs to 14 residues. J gave up 2 bases and V 5 bases, and 5 bases lay outside the gene matches. Here the CDR3 DNA reads TGTGCCAGCAGTCTGGACAGGGTCACCTACGAGCAGTACTTC. This encodes CASSLDRVTYEQYF.

A few counts support this clonotype. The V gene is TRBV2, the J gene TRBJ1-6; TRBD1 aligns across 7 bases. Germline-derived CDR1 and CDR2 are SNHLY and FYNNEI. Losses at the gene ends were 6 bases for V and 6 bases for J; bases not matched to a gene: 8. The CDR3 loop spans 15 amino acids. CDR3: CASSAPGQTNSPLHF. The CDR3 DNA sequence: TGTGCCAGCAGCGCACCGGGACAGACTAATTCACCCCTCCACTTT.

This clonotype was detected a few times. The CDR3 DNA reads as TGCAGTGCTGCCTTATCTGCCCCCTACAATGAGCAGTTCTTC. Translation: CSAALSAPYNEQFF. V usage is TRBV20-1 and J usage is TRBJ2-1; no reliable D call. Trimming pared 5 bases from V and 2 bases from J, leaving 13 bases between. The CDR3 runs 14 residues. Germline loops: CDR1 DFQATT, CDR2 SNEGSKA (reference sequence).